This TCR beta chain was captured by sequencing in a study of blood T cell repertoires in COVID-19. The wider study: Material from acute and convalescent COVID-19 was sourced from the United States, Italy and Spain. Sources were T cells, B-cell-depleted T cells, or PBMCs; the material itself was cDNA or gDNA.

Enrolled during active infection, Seattle patients were then followed longitudinally. V lost 4 bases to trimming and J lost 2 bases, with 2 bases between them. This CDR3 has 12 amino acids. Source study methods: Estimated nucleated cell counts came from reference gene primer amplification. Sequenced by immunoSEQ multiplex PCR; TCRdb stores in-frame clones only, minus some. V and J calls and clone size follow that table, whereas D and trimming were derived from the DNA. The sample includes some 350,000 clones, about 87% seen only once; the top ten take nearly 6.5%. This TCR was recovered from a woman aged 45-65 years with COVID-19, enrolled during active disease. The chain employs TRBV12-3 or TRBV12-4 and TRBJ2-2, with D unresolved. Sequencing used peripheral blood. CDR3 in amino acids: CASSSNTGELFF. The CDR3 DNA is TGTGCCAGCAGTTCAAACACCGGGGAGCTGTTTTTT.